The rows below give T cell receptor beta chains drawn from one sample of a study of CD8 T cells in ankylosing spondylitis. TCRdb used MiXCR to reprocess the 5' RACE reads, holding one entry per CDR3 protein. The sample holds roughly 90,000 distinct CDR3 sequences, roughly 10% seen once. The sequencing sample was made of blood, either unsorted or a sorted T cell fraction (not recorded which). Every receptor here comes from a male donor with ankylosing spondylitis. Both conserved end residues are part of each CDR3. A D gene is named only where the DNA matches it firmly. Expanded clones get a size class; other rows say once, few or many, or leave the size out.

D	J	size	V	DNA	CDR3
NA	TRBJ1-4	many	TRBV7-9	TGTGCCAGCAGCTTAGGACTTTATAATGAAAAACTGTTTTTT	CASSLGLYNEKLFF
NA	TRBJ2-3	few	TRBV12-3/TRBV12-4	TGTGCCAGCAGTTTGAACAGGTTCACAGATACGCAGTATTTT	CASSLNRFTDTQYF
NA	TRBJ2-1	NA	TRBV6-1	TGTGCCAGCAGTGTTCAGGGGGGCGGTCACAATGAGCAGTTCTTC	CASSVQGGGHNEQFF
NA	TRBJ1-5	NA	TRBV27	TGTGCCAGCAGTTTATTCAGGGCCGACAATCAGCCCCAGCATTTT	CASSLFRADNQPQHF
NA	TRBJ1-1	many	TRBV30	TGTGCCTGGAATGAGAACACTGAAGCTTTCTTT	CAWNENTEAFF
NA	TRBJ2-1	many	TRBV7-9	TGTGCCAGCGGTTGGGGTAGTGAGCAGTTCTTC	CASGWGSEQFF
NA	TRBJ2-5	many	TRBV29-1	TGCAGCGCTGCCGGGACGGACAAAGGGGATGGGGAGACCCAGTACTTC	CSAAGTDKGDGETQYF
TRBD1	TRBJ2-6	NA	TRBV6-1	TGTGCCAGCACGGGGACAGACTCTGGGGCCAACGTCCTGACTTTC	CASTGTDSGANVLTF
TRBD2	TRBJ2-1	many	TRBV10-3	TGTGCCATCAGTGAGGCGGGAGCGGGTAATGAGCAGTTCTTC	CAISEAGAGNEQFF
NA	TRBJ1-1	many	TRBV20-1	TGCAGTGCTCCCCCCCGGACAGCGAACACTGAAGCTTTCTTT	CSAPPRTANTEAFF
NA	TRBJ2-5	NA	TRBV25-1	TGTGCCAGCAGTGGTACGGCACAAGAGACCCAGTACTTC	CASSGTAQETQYF
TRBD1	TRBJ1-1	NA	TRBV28	TGTGCCAGCAGTTTAACAGGGGAGGCCACTGAAGCTTTCTTT	CASSLTGEATEAFF
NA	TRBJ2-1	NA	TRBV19	TGTGCCAGTAGTGTGGCAGGCTCCTACAATGAGCAGTTCTTC	CASSVAGSYNEQFF
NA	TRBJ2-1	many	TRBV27	TGTGCCAGCAGTTTATTCCCCCAGTTCTTC	CASSLFPQFF
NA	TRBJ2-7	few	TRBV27	TGTGCCAGCACCGGGTGGGGCTACGAGCAGTACTTC	CASTGWGYEQYF
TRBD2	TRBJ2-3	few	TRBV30	TGTGCCTGGAGTTGGACGGGAGGATTAGATACGCAGTATTTT	CAWSWTGGLDTQYF
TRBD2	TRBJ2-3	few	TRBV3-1	TGTGCCAGCAGCCGTTACGGGACTAGCGGGAGTAGCACAGATACGCAGTATTTT	CASSRYGTSGSSTDTQYF
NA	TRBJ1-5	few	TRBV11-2	TGTGCCAGCAGCTTAGAAGGGGATGTCGATCAGCCCCAGCATTTT	CASSLEGDVDQPQHF
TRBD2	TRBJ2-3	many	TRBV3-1	TGTGCCAGCAGCCAAGACCTAGCGGGAGTGGGAGATACGCAGTATTTT	CASSQDLAGVGDTQYF
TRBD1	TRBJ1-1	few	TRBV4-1	TGCGCCAGCAGCCAAGATCCTTGGACAGGGACTGAAGCTTTCTTT	CASSQDPWTGTEAFF
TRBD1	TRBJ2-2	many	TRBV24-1	TGTGCCACCCAGGGGGCGGTTGTCACCGGGGAGCTGTTTTTT	CATQGAVVTGELFF
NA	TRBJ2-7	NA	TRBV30	TGTGCCTCGTGGGGTGGGCCCCGGGAGCAGTACTTC	CASWGGPREQYF
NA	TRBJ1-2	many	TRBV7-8	TGTGCCAGCAGCTTGGGGGATCTTGGCTACACCTTC	CASSLGDLGYTF
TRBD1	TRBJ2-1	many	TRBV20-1	TGCAGTGCCCCCAGCCAGAACTCGGGACAGGGGGCGTTCAATGAGCAGTTCTTC	CSAPSQNSGQGAFNEQFF
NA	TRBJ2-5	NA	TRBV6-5	TGTGCCAGCAGTTACTTTGGTGGAGTTCAAGAGACCCAGTACTTC	CASSYFGGVQETQYF
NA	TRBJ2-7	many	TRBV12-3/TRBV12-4	NA	CASSSVLGGMAYEQYF
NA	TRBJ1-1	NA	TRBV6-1	TGTGCCAGCCTTTCAGCGAACACTGAAGCTTTCTTT	CASLSANTEAFF
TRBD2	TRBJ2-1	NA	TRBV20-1	TGCAGTGCGACTAGCGGGAGCGCCTCCTACAATGAGCAGTTCTTC	CSATSGSASYNEQFF
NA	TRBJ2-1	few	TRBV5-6	TGTGCCAGCAGCTTAGACACAAGCTCCTACAATGAGCAGTTCTTC	CASSLDTSSYNEQFF
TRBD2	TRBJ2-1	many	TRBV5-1	TGCGCCAGCAGATATTCAGCGGGAAACAATGAGCAGTTCTTC	CASRYSAGNNEQFF
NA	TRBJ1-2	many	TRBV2	TGTGCCAGCTGGCAGGACTATGGCTACACCTTC	CASWQDYGYTF